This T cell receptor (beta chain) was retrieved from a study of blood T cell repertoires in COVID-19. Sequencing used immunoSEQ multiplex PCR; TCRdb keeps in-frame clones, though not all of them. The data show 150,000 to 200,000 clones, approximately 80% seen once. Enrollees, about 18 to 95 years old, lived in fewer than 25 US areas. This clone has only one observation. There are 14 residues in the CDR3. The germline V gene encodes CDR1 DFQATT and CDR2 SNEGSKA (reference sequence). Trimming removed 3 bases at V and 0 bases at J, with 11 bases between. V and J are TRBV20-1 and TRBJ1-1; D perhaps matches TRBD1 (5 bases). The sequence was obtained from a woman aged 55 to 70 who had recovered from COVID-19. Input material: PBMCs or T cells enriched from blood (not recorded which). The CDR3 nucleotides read TGCAGTGCTAGTTCCTCGACAGTGAACACTGAAGCTTTCTTT. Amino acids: CSASSSTVNTEAFF.